This TCR beta chain was documented in a study of T cell repertoires in cytomegalovirus infection. Study-level points and caveats: The study found HLA-C-restricted CMV-specific TCR beta clonotypes dominating the ex vivo response.

Germline-derived CDR1 and CDR2 are SEHNR and FQNEAQ (reference sequence). Trimming removed 5 bases from V and 6 bases from J; junction bases left unmatched: 12. The CDR3 spans 17 residues. TCRdb passed the reads through MiXCR, listing each CDR3 protein once. The data contain about 740,000 distinct CDR3 sequences, approximately 33% of them seen just once; the ten biggest clones take up 15% to 20%. This clonotype occurred a few times. Antigen specificity is unknown. The sample in question was cultured PBMCs, obtained from culture after CMV antigen stimulation. The sequence came from a human donor in good health (CMV status not recorded). Some clones in this sample may be carry-over from other donors' samples. The chain carries TRBV7-9 and TRBJ2-3; 12 positions match TRBD2. The CDR3 loop reads CASSRRTSGELRDTQYF. DNA of the CDR3: TGTGCCAGCAGCCGCCGGACTAGCGGGGAGTTAAGGGATACGCAGTATTTT.